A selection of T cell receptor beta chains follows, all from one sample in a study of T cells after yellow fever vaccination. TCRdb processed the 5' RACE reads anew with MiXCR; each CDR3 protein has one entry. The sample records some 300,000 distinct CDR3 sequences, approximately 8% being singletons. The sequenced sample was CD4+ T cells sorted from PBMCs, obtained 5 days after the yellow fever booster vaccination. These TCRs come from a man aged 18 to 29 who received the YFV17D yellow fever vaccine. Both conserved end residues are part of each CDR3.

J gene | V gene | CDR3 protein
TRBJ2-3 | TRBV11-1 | CASSFTGLAGSTDTQYF
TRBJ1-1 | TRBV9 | CASNPTGGPYTEAFF
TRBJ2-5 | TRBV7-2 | CASSSRGPSQETQYF
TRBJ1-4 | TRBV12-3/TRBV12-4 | CASSLISRTNEKLFF
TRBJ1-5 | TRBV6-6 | CASSVTGGDRQQPQHF
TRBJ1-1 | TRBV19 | CASGPYLNTEAFF
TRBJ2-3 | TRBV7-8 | CASSSAGTSAHTQYF
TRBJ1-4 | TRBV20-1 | CSAGTVNEKLFF
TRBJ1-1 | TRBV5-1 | CASSLAEGGTEAFF
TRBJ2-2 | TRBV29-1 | CSGQKNTGELFF
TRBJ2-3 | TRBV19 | CASSIDPRTDTQYF
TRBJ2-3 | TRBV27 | CASSLREQDTQYF
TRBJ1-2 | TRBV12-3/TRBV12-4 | CASSFQGRGGYTF
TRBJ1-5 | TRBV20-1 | CSARQGYNQPQHF
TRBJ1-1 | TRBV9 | CASSADSRNTEAFF
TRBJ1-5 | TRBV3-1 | CASSPTDRGSNQPQHF
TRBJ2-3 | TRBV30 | CAWSQGGTDTQYF
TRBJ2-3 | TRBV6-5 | CASSYSSTRGVRPTRYF
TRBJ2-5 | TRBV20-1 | CSARAGSIQETQYF